This TCR beta chain was sequenced in a study of shared clonotypes between healthy human individuals. General study results and limits: Memory subsets generally showed smaller estimated richness than naive subsets did. Researchers sampled blood only, noting tissue repertoires likely differ. Of the naive CD4 clonotypes, around 4.7% were shared across a few donors.

TCRdb's copy holds only in-frame clones and misses some; the assay was immunoSEQ multiplex PCR. Seen here are around 510,000 clones, approximately 94% observed once, and the top ten hold about 0.059%. The V gene's germline CDR1 is ENHRY and CDR2 SYGVKD. This CDR3 has 13 residues. V dropped 5 bases and J dropped 3; count of bases not matched to a gene: 3. Turning to this clone: Antigen unknown.

The chain employs TRBV10-3 and TRBJ1-2; 7 nucleotides line up with TRBD1. The specimen sequenced was naive CD4+ T cells sorted from blood. This sample's subset: CD45RA+ positively selected. The receptor was derived from a woman aged 25-40 years in good health. The DNA for the CDR3 is TGTGCCATCAGTACCGGGACAGACTATGGCTACACCTTC. Protein sequence: CAISTGTDYGYTF.